This T cell receptor beta chain was documented in a study of molecular identifiers for immune sequencing clone quantification (dated by TCRdb to about 2018). In the study overall: In a replicate experiment, RNA from about 21,000 or 97,000 naive CD8 T cells was split into five aliquots, four of which were sequenced. CD8 T cells were used in a methods study to benchmark molecular-identifier clustering-based TCR repertoire sequencing (MIDCIRS) and TCR RNA copy counting. Results the study describes overall, beyond this receptor: Spiked-in Jurkat TCR RNA equal to a single cell's worth was reported to be detectable even within 1,100,000 naive CD8 T cells. Highly expanded clone sizes could be underestimated if identical TCR molecules share a barcode. Naive libraries contained spiked-in Jurkat TCR RNA (10 copies' worth), which is not part of the donor repertoire. When barcode sub-clustering was left out, chimeric consensus sequences inflated TCR diversity, with chimeras reaching as high as 47%. In CMV-specific effector cells, clones with more than 20 RNA copies accounted for over 97% of molecules, whereas in naive cells such clones accounted for under 1%. Modeling gave around 2.7 recovered TCR RNA copies per cell versus approximately 10 by digital PCR, implying around 31% capture efficiency.

Libraries were made using PCR. Instrument on record: Illumina HiSeq 4000. Preparation of bulk TCR libraries followed a previously described approach, with the TCR primers listed in Table S5. The Qiagen AllPrep DNA/RNA kit was used to purify total RNA. Reads from multiple sequencing runs of the same library were pooled before analysis. Per the authors' processing: Reads were retained only if an exact TCR constant sequence was present, and the retained reads were trimmed to 150 nt and grouped according to their 12-nt molecular barcodes. Reads in each barcode group were sub-clustered using a 15% Levenshtein threshold, and a quality-weighted consensus sequence was built for each RNA molecule. Non-functional sequences were discarded, and so were lower-count sequences lying one edit away from another sequence. Barcode sub-clusters with fewer than 20% of the maximum read count were removed, based on fitting two negative binomial distributions. TCRdb trimmed public reads at Q25 via fastp, called clones via MiXCR and kept in-frame beta chains. Every CDR3 protein is listed once, alongside the most common genes and DNA of its rows. Here the V and J calls rest on TCRdb's processing, not on the authors' analysis. The sample has 80,000 to 95,000 distinct CDR3 sequences on record, 15% to 20% of them singletons. Clones ranked in the top ten supply around 0.8% of the sample.

Libraries of naive CD8 T cells were built from approximately 20,000 to 980,000 sorted cells, with 10%, 30% or 50% of the purified RNA used. Naive CD8 T cells were FACS-sorted as CD8+CD4-CCR7+CD45RA+ on a BD FACSAria II into RLT Plus buffer. Detection sensitivity was tested by spiking Jurkat RNA equal to ten TCR copies' worth into samples containing about 19,000-1,000,000 naive CD8 T cells. CD8 T cells were enriched using RosetteSep CD8+ T Cell Enrichment Cocktail and Ficoll-Paque, and the enriched cells then underwent ACK red cell lysis. Inclusive of the bounding cysteine and phenylalanine, the CDR3 is 16 residues long. Only the CDR3 region is kept as DNA, spanning 48 bases read in frame from base 1. V and J are truncated by 2 bases and 2 bases respectively, leaving an intervening sequence of 14 bases. From a lookup of the germline V gene (reference sequence), CDR1 and CDR2 are LNHDA and SQIVND.

This clonotype has a count of ten or more. No antigen is known for it. No much larger clone is present one base from it, and per-base qualities are unavailable. Sequenced sample: naive CD8+ T cells from blood, with Jurkat cell RNA spiked in. Taken with the paper, the label for cell subset or site translates to: FACS-sorted CD8+CD4-CCR7+CD45RA+ naive T cells. The TCR was taken from a human donor in good health. Some libraries in this study had Jurkat cell RNA spiked in. Here the chain combines TRBV19 and TRBJ2-3; possibly the D gene is TRBD2, per 6 matching bases. The CDR3 region reads CASSISGLLNTDTQYF. The nucleotide sequence reads as follows: TGTGCCAGTAGTATATCCGGACTATTAAACACAGATACGCAGTATTTT.